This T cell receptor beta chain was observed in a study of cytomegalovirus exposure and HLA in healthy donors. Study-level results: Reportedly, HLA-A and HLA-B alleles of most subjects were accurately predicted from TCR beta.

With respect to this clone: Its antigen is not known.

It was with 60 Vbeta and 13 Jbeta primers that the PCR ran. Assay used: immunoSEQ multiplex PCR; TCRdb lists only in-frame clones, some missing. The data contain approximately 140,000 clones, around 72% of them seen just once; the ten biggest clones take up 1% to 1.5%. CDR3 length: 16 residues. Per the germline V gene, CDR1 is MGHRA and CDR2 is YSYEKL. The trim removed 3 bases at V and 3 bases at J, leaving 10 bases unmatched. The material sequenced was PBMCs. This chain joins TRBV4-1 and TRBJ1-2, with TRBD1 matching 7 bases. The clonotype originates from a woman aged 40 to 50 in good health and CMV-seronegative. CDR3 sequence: CASSHLDREDYYGYTF. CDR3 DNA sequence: TGCGCCAGCAGCCACCTTGACAGGGAGGATTACTATGGCTACACCTTC.